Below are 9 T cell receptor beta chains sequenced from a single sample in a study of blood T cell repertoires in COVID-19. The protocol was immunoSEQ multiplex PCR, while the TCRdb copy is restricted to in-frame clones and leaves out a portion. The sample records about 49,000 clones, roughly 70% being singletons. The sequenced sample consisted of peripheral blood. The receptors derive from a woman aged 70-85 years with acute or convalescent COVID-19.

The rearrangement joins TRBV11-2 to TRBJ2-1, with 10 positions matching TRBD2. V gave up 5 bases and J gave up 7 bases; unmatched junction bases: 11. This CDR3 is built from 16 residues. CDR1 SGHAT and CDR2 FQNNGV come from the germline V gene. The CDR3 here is CASSPSSAGGGNEQFF. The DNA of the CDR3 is TGTGCCAGCAGCCCCTCCTCAGCGGGAGGGGGAAATGAGCAGTTCTTC.

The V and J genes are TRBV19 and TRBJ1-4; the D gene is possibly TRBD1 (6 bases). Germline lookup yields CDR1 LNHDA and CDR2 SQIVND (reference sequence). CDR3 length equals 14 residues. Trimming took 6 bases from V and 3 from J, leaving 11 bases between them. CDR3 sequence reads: CASRRTGSNEKLFF. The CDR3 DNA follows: TGTGCCAGTAGACGAACAGGGTCTAATGAAAAACTGTTTTTT.

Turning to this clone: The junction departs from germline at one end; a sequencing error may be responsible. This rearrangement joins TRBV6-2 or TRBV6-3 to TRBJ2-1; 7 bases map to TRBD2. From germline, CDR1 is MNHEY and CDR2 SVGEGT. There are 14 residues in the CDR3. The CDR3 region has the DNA TGTGCCAGCAGGTACTCAGGACTAGTCGGTGAGCAGTTCTTC. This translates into CASRYSGLVGEQFF.

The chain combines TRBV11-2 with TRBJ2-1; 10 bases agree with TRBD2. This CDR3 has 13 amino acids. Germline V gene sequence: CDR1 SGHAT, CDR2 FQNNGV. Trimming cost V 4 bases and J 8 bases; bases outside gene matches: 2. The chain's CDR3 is CASSSGLADEQFF. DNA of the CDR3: TGTGCCAGCAGCTCCGGACTAGCGGATGAGCAGTTCTTC.

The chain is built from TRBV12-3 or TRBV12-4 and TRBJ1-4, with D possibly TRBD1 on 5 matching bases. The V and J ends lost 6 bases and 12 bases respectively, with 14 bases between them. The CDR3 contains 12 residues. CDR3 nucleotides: TGTGCCAGCAGCGAAAAGGGGTTGGAACTGTTTTTT. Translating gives CASSEKGLELFF.

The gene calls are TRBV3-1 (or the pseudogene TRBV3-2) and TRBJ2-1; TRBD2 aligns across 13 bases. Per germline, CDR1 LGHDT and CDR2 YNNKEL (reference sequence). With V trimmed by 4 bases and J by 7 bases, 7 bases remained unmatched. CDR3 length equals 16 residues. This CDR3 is CASSPTGTSGVNEQFF. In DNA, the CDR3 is TGTGCCAGCAGCCCGACCGGGACTAGCGGGGTTAATGAGCAGTTCTTC.

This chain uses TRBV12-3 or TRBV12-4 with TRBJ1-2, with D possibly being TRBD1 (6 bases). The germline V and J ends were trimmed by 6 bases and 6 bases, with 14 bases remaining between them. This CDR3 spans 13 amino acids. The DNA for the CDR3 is TGTGCCAGCAGAAGAGGGGGAGGGGATGGCTACACCTTC. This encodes CASRRGGGDGYTF.

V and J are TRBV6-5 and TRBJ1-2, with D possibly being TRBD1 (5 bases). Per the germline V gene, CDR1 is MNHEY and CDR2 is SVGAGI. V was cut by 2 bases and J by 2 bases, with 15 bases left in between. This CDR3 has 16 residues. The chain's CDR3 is CASSYRRLGGNYGYTF. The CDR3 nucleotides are TGTGCCAGCAGTTACCGCAGACTTGGGGGGAACTATGGCTACACCTTC.

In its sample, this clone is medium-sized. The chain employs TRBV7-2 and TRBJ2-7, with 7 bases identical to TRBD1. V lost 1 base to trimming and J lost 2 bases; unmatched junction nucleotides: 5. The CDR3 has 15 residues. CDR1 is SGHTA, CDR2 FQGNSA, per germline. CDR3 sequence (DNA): TGTGCCAGCAGCTTAGACGGACAGGCAACCTACGAGCAGTACTTC. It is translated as CASSLDGQATYEQYF.